A single sample gave rise to the 30 T cell receptor beta chains below, sequenced in a study of control samples from healthy donors and cancer patients (dated by TCRdb to 2019 to 2021). To prepare the library, the immunoSEQ multiplex PCR assay was applied. Drawn from immuneACCESS, this table holds only the in-frame rearrangements with V and J called that TCRdb kept. Clones are partly lost; checked studies trace under half to an unresolved V gene and leave the rest unexplained. The sample table holds 65,000 to 100,000 clones, of which roughly nine tenths were seen once. Approximately 18% of the sample belongs to the ten largest clones. Specimen: blood. The receptors come from a man between 45 and 60 years old in good health.

J is TRBJ1-1 and V is TRBV11-3, with 8 bases fitting TRBD1. From germline, CDR1 is SGHNT and CDR2 YENEEA. The ends lost 5 bases at V and 4 bases at J; junction bases unmatched: 9. The CDR3 runs 15 residues. This CDR3 reads CASSQGGTGGTEAFF. DNA of the CDR3: TGTGCCAGCAGCCAAGGGGGGACAGGCGGCACTGAAGCTTTCTTT.

The chain has TRBV4-1 and TRBJ2-1, with D tentatively TRBD1 or TRBD2 (5 bases each). V was cut by 3 bases and J by 7 bases, with 19 bases left in between. The germline V gene encodes CDR1 MGHRA and CDR2 YSYEKL. The CDR3 runs 16 residues. Here the CDR3 DNA reads TGCGCCAGCAGCCAGGACCGGGACCACACTAGGAATGAGCAGTTCTTC. It is translated as CASSQDRDHTRNEQFF.

CDR3 residues: CASSLFTGDGYTF. The CDR3 DNA reads TGCGCCAGCAGCTTGTTCACAGGGGATGGCTACACCTTC. The rearrangement uses TRBV5-1 and TRBJ1-2; 7 nucleotides agree with TRBD1. After removal of 1 base from V and 6 bases from J, the junction contained 3 bases not matched to a gene. CDR3 length: 13 amino acids. Per the germline V gene, CDR1 is SGHRS and CDR2 is YFSETQ.

Here the CDR3 DNA reads TGTGCCAGCAGTCGCCGGGACAGGGATGGAAACACCATATATTTT. Encoded protein: CASSRRDRDGNTIYF. The rearrangement uses TRBV13 and TRBJ1-3; 9 bases are shared with TRBD1. The germline CDR1 and CDR2 sequences are PRHDT and FYEKMQ (reference sequence). This CDR3 has 15 residues. V gave up 6 bases and J gave up 3 bases; unmatched junction bases: 6.

V and J are TRBV6-6 and TRBJ1-2; D gene unclear. Germline CDR1 MNHNY, CDR2 SVGAGI (reference sequence). This CDR3 contains 13 residues. V was shortened by 5 bases and J by 8 bases, with 15 bases between the two germline ends. CDR3 DNA: TGTGCCAGCAGTCGAGTTGAGGACCCCGGCTACACCTTC. Translated: CASSRVEDPGYTF.

V is TRBV6-5 and J is TRBJ1-3; D gene ambiguous. V was trimmed by 0 bases and J by 2 bases, leaving 5 bases between them. This CDR3 has 14 residues. Germline loops: CDR1 MNHEY, CDR2 SVGAGI. CDR3 coding DNA: TGTGCCAGCAGTTACTCTTACACTGGAAACACCATATATTTT. Its translation is CASSYSYTGNTIYF.

The rearrangement joins TRBV7-9 to TRBJ1-1; 7 nucleotides align to TRBD1. This CDR3 spans 16 amino acids. CDR1 and CDR2 (germline): SEHNR, FQNEAQ (reference sequence). After removal of 5 bases from V and 0 bases from J, the junction contained 9 bases not matched to a gene. CDR3 nucleotides: TGTGCCAGCAGCCCGGCCGGACAGGCGGTGAACACTGAAGCTTTCTTT. This encodes CASSPAGQAVNTEAFF.

This chain connects TRBV19 to TRBJ1-1; no reliable D call. V lost 5 bases and J lost 0, with 7 bases in between. The CDR3 extends over 13 amino acids. Germline V lookup: CDR1 LNHDA, CDR2 SQIVND (reference sequence). CDR3 sequence reads: CASSVTVNTEAFF. CDR3 nucleotides: TGTGCCAGTAGTGTGACGGTGAACACTGAAGCTTTCTTT.

This clone was detected a few times. V and J are TRBV30 and TRBJ2-3; no firm D call. Germline CDR1 reads GTSNPN; CDR2 reads SVGIG (reference sequence). The CDR3 is 13 residues long. V was trimmed by 2 bases and J by 0 bases, leaving 6 bases between them. CDR3 sequence: CAWSYSSTDTQYF. The CDR3 nucleotides are TGTGCCTGGAGTTACTCTAGCACAGATACGCAGTATTTT.

The chain is built from TRBV2 and TRBJ2-2, with D unclear. The germline gives CDR1 SNHLY, CDR2 FYNNEI. This CDR3 is 14 amino acids long. The V gene lost 1 base and the J gene lost 4 bases, with 7 bases spanning the gap. In DNA form, the CDR3 reads TGTGCCAGCAGTGAAGGGGGATCCACCGGGGAGCTGTTTTTT. Its translation: CASSEGGSTGELFF.

The chain links TRBV27 to TRBJ1-1; 7 positions agree with TRBD1. V gave up 6 bases and J gave up 5 bases; unmatched junction bases: 9. The CDR3 loop spans 14 amino acids. In germline, CDR1 is MNHEY, CDR2 SMNVEV (reference sequence). CDR3 residues: CASSQTRGGTEAFF. The DNA for the CDR3 is TGTGCCAGCAGCCAAACCAGGGGGGGGACTGAAGCTTTCTTT.

The V call is TRBV5-1, the J call TRBJ2-3; 7 positions agree with TRBD2. CDR1 is SGHRS and CDR2 is YFSETQ in the germline V gene. This CDR3 spans 18 amino acids. V trimming: 4 bases; J trimming: 2 bases; junction bases outside the gene matches: 16. The CDR3 protein is CASSAGERGTLSTDTQYF. In DNA form, the CDR3 reads TGCGCCAGCAGCGCGGGAGAAAGGGGTACCCTTTCCACAGATACGCAGTATTTT.

The V call is TRBV2, the J call TRBJ1-3; possible D gene TRBD1, 5 bases. Trimming took off 3 bases at V and 2 bases at J, with 8 bases between the two ends. The CDR3 has 14 amino acids. Germline CDR1 reads SNHLY; CDR2 reads FYNNEI. CDR3 amino acids: CASSEQGPGNTIYF. In nucleotides, the CDR3 is TGTGCCAGCAGTGAGCAGGGCCCTGGAAACACCATATATTTT.

This clone showed up just once. J is TRBJ1-1 and V is TRBV7-9; no definite D call. V was clipped by 4 bases and J by 0 bases, with 21 bases between them. Germline lookup yields CDR1 SEHNR and CDR2 FQNEAQ (reference sequence). The CDR3 has 18 residues. Here the CDR3 reads CASSSPVRAYILNTEAFF. CDR3 DNA: TGTGCCAGCAGCTCGCCGGTGCGGGCCTACATCCTGAACACTGAAGCTTTCTTT.

V and J are TRBV6-5 and TRBJ1-1, with D possibly matching TRBD1 (5 bases). Between the trimmed V and J ends, which lost 8 bases and 0 bases, there was a span of 13 bases. The CDR3 covers 14 residues. Germline V gene sequence: CDR1 MNHEY, CDR2 SVGAGI. The CDR3 DNA reads as TGTGCCAGCCCAAGGGGACCAGTGAACACTGAAGCTTTCTTT. Its protein is CASPRGPVNTEAFF.

The rearrangement links TRBV7-8 to TRBJ1-1; perhaps TRBD1 as D (6 bases). The CDR3 loop spans 14 amino acids. Between the trimmed V and J ends, which lost 1 base and 1 base, there was a span of 7 bases. CDR1 and CDR2 (germline): SGHVS, FQNEAQ. The DNA of the CDR3 is TGTGCCAGCAGCTTAGGGACAGAGAACACTGAAGCTTTCTTT. This translates into CASSLGTENTEAFF. Together with reference TRBV7-8 and TRBJ1-1, the CDR3 gives the full variable domain: GAGVSQSPRYKVAKRGQDVALRCDPISGHVSLFWYQQALGQGPEFLTYFQNEAQLDKSGLPSDRFFAERPEGSVSTLKIQRTQQEDSAVYLCASSLGTENTEAFFGQGTRLTVV.

Of note for this clone: Within the sample, other DNA sequences also encode this same CDR3. The CDR3: CATSDSGTGTDTQYF. The CDR3 region has the DNA TGTGCCACCAGTGACTCCGGGACAGGCACAGATACGCAGTATTTT. The chain links TRBV24-1 to TRBJ2-3; 7 nucleotides align to TRBD1. Germline V gives CDR1 KGHDR, CDR2 SFDVKD. The ends lost 4 bases at V and 1 base at J; junction bases unmatched: 4. There are 15 residues in the CDR3.

The chain couples TRBV7-2 to TRBJ2-1; D uncertain. The germline gives CDR1 SGHTA, CDR2 FQGNSA. The CDR3 totals 16 residues. The ends were cut back, 5 bases at V and 5 bases at J, with 19 bases in the middle. This CDR3 is CASSRPSDGSNNEQFF. CDR3 in DNA: TGTGCCAGCAGCCGGCCTTCGGACGGGTCTAACAATGAGCAGTTCTTC. The whole variable domain, remainder taken from reference TRBV7-2 and TRBJ2-1, is GAGVSQSPSNKVTEKGKDVELRCDPISGHTALYWYRQSLGQGLEFLIYFQGNSAPDKSGLPSDRFSAERTGGSVSTLTIQRTQQEDSAVYLCASSRPSDGSNNEQFFGPGTRLTVL.

The chain couples TRBV18 to TRBJ1-1; TRBD1 might be the D (5 bases). The CDR3 consists of 12 residues. Germline V gene sequence: CDR1 KGHSH, CDR2 LQKENI. The V end was cut by 3 bases, the J end by 13 bases, with 15 bases between. The CDR3 spells CASSPKQGGGFF. In DNA, the CDR3 is TGTGCCAGCTCACCCAAGCAGGGCGGGGGTTTCTTT.

The CDR3 nucleotides are TGTGCCAGCAGCTCGGGACAGGGGGCATCCTACGAGCAGTACTTC. Translation gives CASSSGQGASYEQYF. The chain carries TRBV5-4 and TRBJ2-7; 12 positions agree with TRBD1. CDR1 and CDR2 from the germline V gene are SGHNT and YYREEE (reference sequence). The CDR3 totals 15 residues. The ends lost 3 bases at V and 1 base at J; junction bases unmatched: 2.

V gene TRBV7-9 combines with J gene TRBJ1-2; unclear D gene. The germline CDR1 and CDR2 sequences are SEHNR and FQNEAQ (reference sequence). With 1 base removed from V and 3 bases from J, the gap between germline ends came to 12 bases. This CDR3 is 15 amino acids long. CDR3 protein: CASSLDRISDYGYTF. The CDR3 DNA sequence: TGTGCCAGCAGCTTAGACCGGATATCAGACTATGGCTACACCTTC.

This clone was seen a single time. V is TRBV7-2 and J is TRBJ2-1, with D possibly matching TRBD2 (6 bases). Germline V lookup: CDR1 SGHTA, CDR2 FQGNSA. The CDR3 totals 15 residues. With 5 bases removed from V and 9 bases from J, the gap between germline ends came to 20 bases. The DNA of the CDR3 is TGTGCCAGCAGCGAGATTACAGGACCGGAGGGTGAGCAGTTCTTC. Its translation: CASSEITGPEGEQFF.

The rearrangement joins TRBV30 to TRBJ1-2; D uncertain. CDR3 length equals 15 residues. The germline V and J ends were trimmed by 0 bases and 1 base, with 12 bases remaining between them. The germline V gene encodes CDR1 GTSNPN and CDR2 SVGIG (reference sequence). CDR3 region: CAWSVLLWYNYGYTF. The CDR3 nucleotides are TGTGCCTGGAGTGTACTTCTATGGTATAACTATGGCTACACCTTC.

V gene TRBV30 combines with J gene TRBJ1-5; weak D call: TRBD1 (5 bases). Trimming shortened V by 3 bases and J by 4 bases, and 10 bases separated the two germline ends. This CDR3 contains 13 residues. Germline CDR1 reads GTSNPN; CDR2 reads SVGIG (reference sequence). As DNA, the CDR3 is TGTGCCTGGAGCAGGGCTCGAAATCAGCCCCAGCATTTT. Its translation: CAWSRARNQPQHF. The full variable domain, with the rest looked up from reference TRBV30 and TRBJ1-5, is SQTIHQWPATLVQPVGSPLSLECTVEGTSNPNLYWYRQAAGRGLQLLFYSVGIGQISSEVPQNLSASRPQDRQFILSSKKLLLSDSGFYLCAWSRARNQPQHFGDGTRLSIL.

The V call is TRBV6-6, the J call TRBJ1-2; D gene unclear. CDR3 size: 14 residues. Per the germline V gene, CDR1 is MNHNY and CDR2 is SVGAGI (reference sequence). V gave up 5 bases and J gave up 8 bases, with 18 bases separating them. CDR3 region: CASSIKPSPGGYTF. The CDR3 DNA reads as TGTGCCAGCAGTATAAAGCCTTCACCTGGAGGCTACACCTTC.

This chain connects TRBV6-5 to TRBJ1-1; D call uncertain. Trimming removed 8 bases from V and 3 bases from J, with 19 bases in between. This CDR3 has 15 residues. CDR1 is MNHEY, CDR2 SVGAGI, per germline. CDR3 sequence reads: CASSSLTAADTEAFF. DNA for the CDR3: TGTGCCAGCTCGTCCCTAACAGCGGCGGACACTGAAGCTTTCTTT.

V gene TRBV5-6 combines with J gene TRBJ2-1, with no clear D. V was clipped by 5 bases and J by 3 bases, with 12 bases between them. CDR1 is SGHDT and CDR2 is YYEEEE in the germline V gene. The CDR3 is 14 residues long. The DNA for the CDR3 is TGTGCCAGCAGGATGAGGTATAGCTACAATGAGCAGTTCTTC. As protein: CASRMRYSYNEQFF.

This chain joins TRBV7-2 and TRBJ1-5; a weak D match, TRBD1 (5 bases). The germline V gene has CDR1 SGHTA and CDR2 FQGNSA. This CDR3 spans 14 amino acids. V lost 7 bases and J 2 bases, leaving 12 bases between the germline ends. The CDR3, as DNA: TGTGCCAGCAACCTGGGGGGGGGCAATCAGCCCCAGCATTTT. It specifies CASNLGGGNQPQHF. Full variable domain (rest looked up from reference TRBV7-2 and TRBJ1-5): GAGVSQSPSNKVTEKGKDVELRCDPISGHTALYWYRQSLGQGLEFLIYFQGNSAPDKSGLPSDRFSAERTGGSVSTLTIQRTQQEDSAVYLCASNLGGGNQPQHFGDGTRLSIL.

The chain recombines TRBV7-2 with TRBJ1-2; possible D gene TRBD1, 6 bases. The CDR3 covers 15 residues. Trimming left V 3 bases short and J 4 bases short, with 15 bases between. Germline V gives CDR1 SGHTA, CDR2 FQGNSA. The CDR3 is CASSFDRTAAYGYTF. CDR3 nucleotides: TGTGCCAGCAGCTTTGACAGGACGGCGGCCTATGGCTACACCTTC.

This chain links TRBV6-6 with TRBJ2-3; D ambiguous. The CDR3 loop spans 12 amino acids. Per the germline V gene, CDR1 is MNHNY and CDR2 is SVGAGI (reference sequence). Trimming cost V 6 bases and J 2 bases, with 6 bases left between them. Here the CDR3 DNA reads TGTGCCAGCAGACCCTACACAGATACGCAGTATTTT. Translating gives CASRPYTDTQYF.